This T cell receptor (beta chain) originates from a study of early stage breast cancer tumors. For the study at large: Among around twelve ER+/PR+/HER2- tumors, eight were ductal, four lobular. Approximately 10-fold was the mean read coverage per sample.

This clone has only one observation. As yet, its antigen is unknown. Tumor samples used roughly 20-55 mg of diced tissue. The data were produced by immunoSEQ multiplex PCR, yet TCRdb's version contains in-frame clones alone and is incomplete. Of 9,500 to 12,000 clones detected, around 72% appear once; the ten largest clones hold around 14%. Study-wide points: Most shared enriched TCRB sequences were commonly generated ones.

CDR1 and CDR2 from the germline V gene are SGHAT and FQNNGV. This CDR3 comprises 15 residues. J lost 3 bases, V lost 5 bases, and 9 bases had no gene match. The sequenced sample consisted of breast tumor tissue. The genes are TRBV11-2 and TRBJ1-1; 7 nucleotides match TRBD1. This sequence was found in a person between 65 and 79 years old with breast cancer. CDR3 residues: CASSPGQLPYTEAFF. CDR3 sequence (DNA): TGTGCCAGCAGCCCGGGACAGCTCCCGTACACTGAAGCTTTCTTT.